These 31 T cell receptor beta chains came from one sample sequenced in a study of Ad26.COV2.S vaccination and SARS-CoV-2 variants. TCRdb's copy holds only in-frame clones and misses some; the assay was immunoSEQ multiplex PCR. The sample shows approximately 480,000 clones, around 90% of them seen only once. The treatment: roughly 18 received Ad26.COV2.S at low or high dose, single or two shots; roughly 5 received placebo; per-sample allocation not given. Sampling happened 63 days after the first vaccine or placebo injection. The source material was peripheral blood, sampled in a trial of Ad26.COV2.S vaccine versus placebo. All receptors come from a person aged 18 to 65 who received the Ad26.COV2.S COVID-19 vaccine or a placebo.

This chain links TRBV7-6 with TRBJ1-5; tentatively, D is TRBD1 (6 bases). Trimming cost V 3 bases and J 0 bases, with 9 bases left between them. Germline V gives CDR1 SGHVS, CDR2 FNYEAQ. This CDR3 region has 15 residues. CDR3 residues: CASSLGGGSNQPQHF. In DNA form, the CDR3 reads TGTGCCAGCAGCTTGGGAGGGGGTAGCAATCAGCCCCAGCATTTT.

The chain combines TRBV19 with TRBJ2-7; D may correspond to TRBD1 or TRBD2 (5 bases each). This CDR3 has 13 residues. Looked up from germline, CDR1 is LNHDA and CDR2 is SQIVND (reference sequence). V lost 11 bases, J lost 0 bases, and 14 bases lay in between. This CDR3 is CASSWGSSYEQYF. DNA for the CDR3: TGTGCCTCGAGTTGGGGGAGCTCCTACGAGCAGTACTTC.

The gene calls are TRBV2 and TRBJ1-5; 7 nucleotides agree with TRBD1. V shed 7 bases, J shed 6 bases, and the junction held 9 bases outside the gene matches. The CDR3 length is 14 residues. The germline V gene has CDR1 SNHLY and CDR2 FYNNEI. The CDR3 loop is CASNPQGPSQPQHF. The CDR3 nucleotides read TGTGCCAGCAATCCACAGGGGCCTAGTCAGCCCCAGCATTTT. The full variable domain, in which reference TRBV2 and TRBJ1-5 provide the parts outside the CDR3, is EPEVTQTPSHQVTQMGQEVILRCVPISNHLYFYWYRQILGQKVEFLVSFYNNEISEKSEIFDDQFSVERPDGSNFTLKIRSTKLEDSAMYFCASNPQGPSQPQHFGDGTRLSIL.

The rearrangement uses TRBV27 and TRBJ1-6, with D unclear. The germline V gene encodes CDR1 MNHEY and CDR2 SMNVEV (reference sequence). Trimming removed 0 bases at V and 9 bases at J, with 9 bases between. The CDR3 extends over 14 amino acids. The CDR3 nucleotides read TGTGCCAGCAGTTTATCGCTGGGAATTTCACCCCTCCACTTT. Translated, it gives CASSLSLGISPLHF.

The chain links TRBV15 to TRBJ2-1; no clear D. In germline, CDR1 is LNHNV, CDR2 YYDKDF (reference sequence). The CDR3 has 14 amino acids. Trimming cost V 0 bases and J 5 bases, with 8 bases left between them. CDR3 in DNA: TGTGCCACCAGCAGAGATTTAACCGACAATGAGCAGTTCTTC. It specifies CATSRDLTDNEQFF.

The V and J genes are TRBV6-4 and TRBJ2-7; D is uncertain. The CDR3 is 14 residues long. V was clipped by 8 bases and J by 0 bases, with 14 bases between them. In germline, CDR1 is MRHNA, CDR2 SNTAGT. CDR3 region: CASQSEPGSYEQYF. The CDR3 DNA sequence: TGTGCCAGCCAGTCGGAACCGGGCTCCTACGAGCAGTACTTC.

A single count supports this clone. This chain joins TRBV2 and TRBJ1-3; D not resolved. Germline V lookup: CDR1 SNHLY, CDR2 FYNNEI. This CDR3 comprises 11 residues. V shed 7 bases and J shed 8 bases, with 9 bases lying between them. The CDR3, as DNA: TGTGCCAGCACCTCCGTGTACACCATATATTTT. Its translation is CASTSVYTIYF.

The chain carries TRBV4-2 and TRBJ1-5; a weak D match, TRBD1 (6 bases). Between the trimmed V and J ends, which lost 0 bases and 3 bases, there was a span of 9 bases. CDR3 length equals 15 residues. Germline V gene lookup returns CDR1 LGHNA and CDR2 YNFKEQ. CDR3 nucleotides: TGTGCCAGCAGCCAAGACTGGGACAACAATCAGCCCCAGCATTTT. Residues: CASSQDWDNNQPQHF.

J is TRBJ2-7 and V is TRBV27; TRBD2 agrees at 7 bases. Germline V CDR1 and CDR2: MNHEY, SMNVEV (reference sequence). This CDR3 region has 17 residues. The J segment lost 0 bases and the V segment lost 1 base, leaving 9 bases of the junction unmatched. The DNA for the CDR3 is TGTGCCAGCAGTTTATACTCCGGGGGGACGGGCTCCTACGAGCAGTACTTC. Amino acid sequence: CASSLYSGGTGSYEQYF.

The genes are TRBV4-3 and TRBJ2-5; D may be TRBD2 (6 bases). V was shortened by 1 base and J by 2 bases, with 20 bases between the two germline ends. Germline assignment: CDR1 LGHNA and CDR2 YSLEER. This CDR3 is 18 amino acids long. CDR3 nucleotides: TGCGCCAGCAGCCAAGTTGTGACTAGTTCCTCCAGGCAAGAGACCCAGTACTTC. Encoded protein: CASSQVVTSSSRQETQYF.

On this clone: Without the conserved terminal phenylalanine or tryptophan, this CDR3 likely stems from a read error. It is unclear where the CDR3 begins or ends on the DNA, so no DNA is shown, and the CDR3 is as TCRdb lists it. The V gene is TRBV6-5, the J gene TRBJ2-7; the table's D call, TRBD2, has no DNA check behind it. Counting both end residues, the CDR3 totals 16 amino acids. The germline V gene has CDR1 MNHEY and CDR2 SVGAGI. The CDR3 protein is CASSYSNPLAGEALFY.

Written as DNA, the CDR3 is TGTGCCAGCAGCCAAGGGGCGGGCCCCCTGGTTCCAGATACGCAGTATTTT. Translated: CASSQGAGPLVPDTQYF. This sequence joins TRBV3-1 (or the pseudogene TRBV3-2) and TRBJ2-3, with TRBD2 as a possible D gene (5 bases). The germline V and J ends were trimmed by 1 base and 4 bases, with 18 bases remaining between them. The CDR3 spans 17 residues. Germline lookup yields CDR1 LGHDT and CDR2 YNNKEL (reference sequence).

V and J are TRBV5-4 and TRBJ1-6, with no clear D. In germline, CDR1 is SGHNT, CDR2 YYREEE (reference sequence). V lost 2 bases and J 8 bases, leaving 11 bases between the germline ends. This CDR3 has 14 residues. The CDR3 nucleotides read TGTGCCAGCAGCTTTACGTTTGAAGATTCACCCCTCCACTTT. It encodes CASSFTFEDSPLHF.

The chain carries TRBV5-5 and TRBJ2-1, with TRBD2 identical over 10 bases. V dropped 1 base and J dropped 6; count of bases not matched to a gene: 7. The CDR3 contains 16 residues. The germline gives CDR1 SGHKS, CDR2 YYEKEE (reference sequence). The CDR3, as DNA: TGTGCCAGCAGCTTGTACCGCCTAGCGGGGGCCAATGAGCAGTTCTTC. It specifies CASSLYRLAGANEQFF.

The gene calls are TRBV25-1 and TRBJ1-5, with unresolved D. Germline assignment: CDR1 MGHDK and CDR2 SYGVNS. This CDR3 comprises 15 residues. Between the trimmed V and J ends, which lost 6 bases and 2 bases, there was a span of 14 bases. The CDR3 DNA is TGTGCCAGCAGCGGAGGGCTTGCGGGCAATCAGCCCCAGCATTTT. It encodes CASSGGLAGNQPQHF.

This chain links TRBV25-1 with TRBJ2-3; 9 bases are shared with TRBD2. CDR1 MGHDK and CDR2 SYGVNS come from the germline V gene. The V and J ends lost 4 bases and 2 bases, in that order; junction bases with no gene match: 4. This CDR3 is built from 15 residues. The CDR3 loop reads CASSVSSGATDTQYF. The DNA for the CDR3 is TGTGCCAGCAGTGTATCTAGCGGGGCCACAGATACGCAGTATTTT.

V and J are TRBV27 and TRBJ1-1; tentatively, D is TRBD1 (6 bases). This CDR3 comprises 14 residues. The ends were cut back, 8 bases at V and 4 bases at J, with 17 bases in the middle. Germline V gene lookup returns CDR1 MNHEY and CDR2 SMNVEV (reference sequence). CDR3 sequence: CASRRRGGPTEAFF. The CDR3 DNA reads TGTGCCAGCCGAAGAAGAGGGGGGCCCACTGAAGCTTTCTTT.

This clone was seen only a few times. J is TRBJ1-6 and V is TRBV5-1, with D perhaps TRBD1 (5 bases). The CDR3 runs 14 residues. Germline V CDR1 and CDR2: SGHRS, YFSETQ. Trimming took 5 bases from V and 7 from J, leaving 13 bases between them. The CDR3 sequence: CASREGSGNSPLHF. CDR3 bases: TGCGCCAGCAGGGAGGGGTCGGGGAATTCACCCCTCCACTTT. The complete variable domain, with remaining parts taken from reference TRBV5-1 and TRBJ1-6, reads KAGVTQTPRYLIKTRGQQVTLSCSPISGHRSVSWYQQTPGQGLQFLFEYFSETQRNKGNFPGRFSGRQFSNSRSEMNVSTLELGDSALYLCASREGSGNSPLHFGNGTRLTVT.

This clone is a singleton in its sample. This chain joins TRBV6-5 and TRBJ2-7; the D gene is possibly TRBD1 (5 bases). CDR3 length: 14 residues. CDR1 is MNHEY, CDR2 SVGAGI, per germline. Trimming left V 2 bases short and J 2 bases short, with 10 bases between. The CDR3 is CASSYNAGTYEQYF. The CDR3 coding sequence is TGTGCCAGCAGTTACAACGCAGGGACCTACGAGCAGTACTTC.

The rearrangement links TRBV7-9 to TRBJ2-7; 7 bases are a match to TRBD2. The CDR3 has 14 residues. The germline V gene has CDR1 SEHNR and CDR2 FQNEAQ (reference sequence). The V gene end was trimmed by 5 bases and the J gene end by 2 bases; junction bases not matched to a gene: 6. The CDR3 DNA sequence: TGTGCCAGCAGCCCTAGCGGAGGGGCCTACGAGCAGTACTTC. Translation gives CASSPSGGAYEQYF.

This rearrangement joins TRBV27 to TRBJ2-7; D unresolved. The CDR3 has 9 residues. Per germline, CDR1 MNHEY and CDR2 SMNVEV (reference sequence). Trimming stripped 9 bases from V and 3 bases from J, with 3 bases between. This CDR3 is CASLYEQYF. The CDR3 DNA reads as TGTGCCAGTCTCTACGAGCAGTACTTC.

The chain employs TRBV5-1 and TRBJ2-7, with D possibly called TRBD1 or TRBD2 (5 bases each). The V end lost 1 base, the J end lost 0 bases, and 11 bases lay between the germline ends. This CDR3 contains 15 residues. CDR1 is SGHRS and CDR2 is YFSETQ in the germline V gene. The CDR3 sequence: CASSLSPGTSYEQYF. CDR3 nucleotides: TGCGCCAGCAGCTTGTCCCCAGGGACCTCCTACGAGCAGTACTTC. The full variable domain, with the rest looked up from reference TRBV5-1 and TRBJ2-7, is KAGVTQTPRYLIKTRGQQVTLSCSPISGHRSVSWYQQTPGQGLQFLFEYFSETQRNKGNFPGRFSGRQFSNSRSEMNVSTLELGDSALYLCASSLSPGTSYEQYFGPGTRLTVT.

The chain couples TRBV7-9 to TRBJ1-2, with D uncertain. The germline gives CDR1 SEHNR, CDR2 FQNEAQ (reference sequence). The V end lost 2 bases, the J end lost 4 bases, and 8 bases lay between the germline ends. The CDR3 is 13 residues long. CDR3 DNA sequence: TGTGCCAGCAGCTTACCCTCGGGCTATGGCTACACCTTC. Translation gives CASSLPSGYGYTF.

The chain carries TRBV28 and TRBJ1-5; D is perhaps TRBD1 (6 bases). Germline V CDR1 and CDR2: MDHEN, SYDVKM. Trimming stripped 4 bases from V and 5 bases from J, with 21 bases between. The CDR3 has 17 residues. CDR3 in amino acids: CASSSLGWGARDQPQHF. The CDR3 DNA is TGTGCCAGCAGTTCCTTAGGTTGGGGGGCTAGAGATCAGCCCCAGCATTTT.

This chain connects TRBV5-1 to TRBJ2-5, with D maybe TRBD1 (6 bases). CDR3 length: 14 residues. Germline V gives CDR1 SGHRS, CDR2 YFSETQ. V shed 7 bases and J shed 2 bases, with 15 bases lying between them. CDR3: CASAVGGTQETQYF. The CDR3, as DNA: TGCGCCAGCGCCGTAGGGGGTACACAAGAGACCCAGTACTTC.

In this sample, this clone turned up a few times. The CDR3 here is CASSSLVGGDEQYF. CDR3 DNA sequence: TGTGCCAGCAGTTCCCTTGTGGGAGGTGATGAGCAGTACTTC. This rearrangement joins TRBV27 to TRBJ2-7, with a weak D call TRBD2 (6 bases). Germline CDR1 MNHEY, CDR2 SMNVEV (reference sequence). V was pared by 4 bases and J by 7 bases, with 17 bases between. CDR3 length equals 14 residues.

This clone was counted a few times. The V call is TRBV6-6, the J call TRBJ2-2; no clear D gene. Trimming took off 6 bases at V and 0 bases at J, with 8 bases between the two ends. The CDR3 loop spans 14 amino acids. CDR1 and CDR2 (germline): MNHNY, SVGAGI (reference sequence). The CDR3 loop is CASSLLANTGELFF. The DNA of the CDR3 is TGTGCCAGCAGCCTTCTCGCGAACACCGGGGAGCTGTTTTTT.

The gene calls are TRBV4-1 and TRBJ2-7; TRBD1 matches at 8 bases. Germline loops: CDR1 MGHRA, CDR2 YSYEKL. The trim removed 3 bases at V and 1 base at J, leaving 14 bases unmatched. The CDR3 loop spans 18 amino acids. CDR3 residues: CASSQTDPTGVGSYEQYF. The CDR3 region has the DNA TGCGCCAGCAGCCAGACCGACCCGACAGGGGTCGGATCCTACGAGCAGTACTTC.

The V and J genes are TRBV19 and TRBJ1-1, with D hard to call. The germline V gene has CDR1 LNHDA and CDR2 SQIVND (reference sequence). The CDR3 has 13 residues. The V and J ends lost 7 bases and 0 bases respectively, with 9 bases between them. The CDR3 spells CASKGRLNTEAFF. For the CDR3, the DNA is TGTGCCAGTAAGGGCAGGCTGAACACTGAAGCTTTCTTT.

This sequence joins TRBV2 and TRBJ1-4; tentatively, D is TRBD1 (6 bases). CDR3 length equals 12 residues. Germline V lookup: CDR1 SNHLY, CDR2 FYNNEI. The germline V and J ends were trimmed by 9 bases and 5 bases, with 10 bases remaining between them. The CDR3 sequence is CARRGGNEKLFF. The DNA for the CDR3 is TGTGCCAGAAGGGGGGGGAATGAAAAACTGTTTTTT.

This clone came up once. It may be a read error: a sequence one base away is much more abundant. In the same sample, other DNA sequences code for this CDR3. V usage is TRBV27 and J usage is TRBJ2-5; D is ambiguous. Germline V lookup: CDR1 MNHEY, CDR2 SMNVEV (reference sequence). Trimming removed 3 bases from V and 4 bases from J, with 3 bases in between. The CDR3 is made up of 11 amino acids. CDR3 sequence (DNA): TGTGCCAGCAGTTTCAGAGAGACCCAGTACTTC. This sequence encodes CASSFRETQYF.